This TCR beta chain was obtained from a study of cytomegalovirus exposure and HLA in healthy donors. The donors were members of the validation cohort, which comprised 100 to 150 subjects and was separate from the first cohort of around 700 subjects. V shed 6 bases and J shed 4 bases, with 15 bases lying between them. The CDR3 totals 14 residues. Germline CDR1 reads MGHDK; CDR2 reads SYGVNS. Some clones are missing from TCRdb's copy, which holds only in-frame ones; the method was immunoSEQ multiplex PCR. The repertoire includes some 150,000 clones, roughly 89% of them detected once, and approximately 1.4% sits in the top ten.

Sequencing input: PBMCs. This clonotype was obtained from a woman younger than 45 in good health and CMV-seronegative. The gene calls are TRBV25-1 and TRBJ2-5; a weak D match, TRBD1 (6 bases). CDR3 loop: CASRGARAGETQYF. The DNA of the CDR3 is TGTGCCAGCAGGGGGGCCAGGGCTGGAGAGACCCAGTACTTC. The entire variable domain, with the rest obtained from reference TRBV25-1 and TRBJ2-5, is as follows: EADIYQTPRYLVIGTGKKITLECSQTMGHDKMYWYQQDPGMELHLIHYSYGVNSTEKGDLSSESTVSRIRTEHFPLTLESARPSHTSQYLCASRGARAGETQYFGPGTRLLVL.